This T cell receptor beta chain stems from a study of blood T cell repertoires in COVID-19. Overall study context: T cells, B-cell-depleted T cells, or PBMCs provided the cDNA or gDNA that served as material.

Study processing details: Cell counts per sample came from amplifying reference gene primers. Produced via immunoSEQ multiplex PCR; TCRdb's table is partial and in-frame only. The V and J calls and clone size are taken from that table; D and trimming were inferred from the DNA. Of 300,000 to 400,000 clones in the sample, 87% were seen once. The sequenced material came from peripheral blood. The source is a woman in her 50s with COVID-19, enrolled during active disease.

DNA of the CDR3: TGTGCCAGCAGCTTTTCTAGAATATCATACGAGCAGTACTTC. Amino acids: CASSFSRISYEQYF. This chain joins TRBV11-2 and TRBJ2-7; D is unclear. Trimming pared 3 bases from V and 4 bases from J, leaving 13 bases between. The germline V gene has CDR1 SGHAT and CDR2 FQNNGV. The CDR3 loop spans 14 amino acids.